Following are 4 T cell receptor beta chains from one sample sequenced in a study of shared clonotypes between healthy human individuals. Data came from immunoSEQ multiplex PCR; TCRdb stores just in-frame clones and leaves some out. The sample gives a few hundred thousand clones, around 67% of which show up once; 10% is in the top ten. The sequenced sample was memory CD4+ T cells sorted from blood. Described subset: CD45RA-negative fraction. Receptors originate from a man under 40 in good health.

CDR3 DNA sequence: TGTGCCAGTAATGCGGGACTAGCGGAAAATGAGCAGTTCTTC. It is translated as CASNAGLAENEQFF. This chain uses TRBV19 with TRBJ2-1; 11 bases map to TRBD2. In germline, CDR1 is LNHDA, CDR2 SQIVND (reference sequence). Trimming cost V 7 bases and J 7 bases; bases outside gene matches: 6. This CDR3 region has 14 residues.

The chain has TRBV18 and TRBJ1-4; tentatively, D is TRBD1 (5 bases). The CDR3 runs to 15 residues. V gave up 0 bases and J gave up 8 bases, with 13 bases separating them. Germline V gene data show CDR1 as KGHSH and CDR2 as LQKENI. The CDR3 nucleotides read TGTGCCAGCTCACCACCGGCAGGGCGGGGGGAAAAACTGTTTTTT. Translated, it gives CASSPPAGRGEKLFF.

V and J are TRBV29-1 and TRBJ1-1, with D unresolved. The CDR3 covers 12 residues. Between the trimmed V and J ends, which lost 7 bases and 2 bases, there was a span of 11 bases. Per the germline V gene, CDR1 is SQVTM and CDR2 is ANQGSEA. Written as DNA, the CDR3 is TGCAGCGCCCGTCAACAAAACACTGAAGCTTTCTTT. Encoded protein: CSARQQNTEAFF.

This clone has only a few counts. This rearrangement joins TRBV29-1 to TRBJ1-2; no firm D call. CDR1 is SQVTM, CDR2 ANQGSEA, per germline. CDR3 size: 14 residues. Trimming left V 4 bases short and J 8 bases short, with 20 bases between. This chain's CDR3 is CSVGGSGVHNGYTF. The CDR3 coding sequence is TGCAGCGTTGGAGGATCGGGAGTCCATAACGGCTACACCTTC.